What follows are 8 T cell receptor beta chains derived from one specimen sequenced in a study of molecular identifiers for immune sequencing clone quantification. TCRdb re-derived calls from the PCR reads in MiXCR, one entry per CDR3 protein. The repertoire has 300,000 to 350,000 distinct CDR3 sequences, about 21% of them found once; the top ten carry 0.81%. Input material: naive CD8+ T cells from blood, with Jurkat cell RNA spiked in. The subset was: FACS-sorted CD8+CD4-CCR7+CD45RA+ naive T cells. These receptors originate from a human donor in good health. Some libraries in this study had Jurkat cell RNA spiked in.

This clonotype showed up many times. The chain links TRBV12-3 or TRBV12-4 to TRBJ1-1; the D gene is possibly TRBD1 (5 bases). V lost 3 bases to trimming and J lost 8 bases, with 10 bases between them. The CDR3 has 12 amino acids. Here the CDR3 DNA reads TGTGCCAGCAGTTTTGACAGCTCCGAAGCTTTCTTT. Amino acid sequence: CASSFDSSEAFF.

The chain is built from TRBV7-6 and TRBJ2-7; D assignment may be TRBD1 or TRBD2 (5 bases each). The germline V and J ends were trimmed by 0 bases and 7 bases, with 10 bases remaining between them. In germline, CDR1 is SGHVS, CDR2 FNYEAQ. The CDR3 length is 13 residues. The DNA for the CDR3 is TGTGCCAGCAGCTTAGCGGGGACGGCTGAGCAGTACTTC. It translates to CASSLAGTAEQYF.

Written as DNA, the CDR3 is TGTGCCAGCAGCCCAAACCGGGACAACCAAGAGACCCAGTACTTC. It specifies CASSPNRDNQETQYF. The gene calls are TRBV11-2 and TRBJ2-5; a weak D match, TRBD1 (6 bases). Trimming took off 5 bases at V and 0 bases at J, with 13 bases between the two ends. This CDR3 is built from 15 residues. Germline V gene sequence: CDR1 SGHAT, CDR2 FQNNGV.

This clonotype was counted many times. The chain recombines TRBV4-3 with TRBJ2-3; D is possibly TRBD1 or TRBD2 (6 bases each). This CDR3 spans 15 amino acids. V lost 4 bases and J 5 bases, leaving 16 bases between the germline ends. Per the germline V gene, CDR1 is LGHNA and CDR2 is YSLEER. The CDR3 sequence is CASSLKGDLRDTQYF. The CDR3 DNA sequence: TGCGCCAGCAGCCTTAAGGGGGACTTGAGAGATACGCAGTATTTT.

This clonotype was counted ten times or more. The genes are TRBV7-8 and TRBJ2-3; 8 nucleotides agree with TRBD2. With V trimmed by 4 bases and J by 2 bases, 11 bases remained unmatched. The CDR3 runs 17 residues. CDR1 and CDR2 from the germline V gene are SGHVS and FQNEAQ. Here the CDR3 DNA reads TGTGCCAGCAGCTCCCTACAACTAGCGGCTAACACAGATACGCAGTATTTT. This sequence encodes CASSSLQLAANTDTQYF.

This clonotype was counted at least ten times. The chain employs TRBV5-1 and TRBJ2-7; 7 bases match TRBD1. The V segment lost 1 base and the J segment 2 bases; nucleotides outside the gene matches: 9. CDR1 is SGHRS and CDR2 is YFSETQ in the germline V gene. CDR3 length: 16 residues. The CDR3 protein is CASSLPRDSVTYEQYF. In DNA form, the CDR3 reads TGCGCCAGCAGCTTGCCCCGGGACAGCGTTACCTACGAGCAGTACTTC.

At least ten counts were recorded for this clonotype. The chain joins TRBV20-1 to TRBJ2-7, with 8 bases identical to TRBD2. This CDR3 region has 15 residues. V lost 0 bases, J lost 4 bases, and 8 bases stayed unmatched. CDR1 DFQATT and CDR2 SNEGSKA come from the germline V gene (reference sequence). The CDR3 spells CSARDVGTSMYEQYF. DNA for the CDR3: TGCAGTGCTAGAGATGTTGGGACTAGTATGTACGAGCAGTACTTC.

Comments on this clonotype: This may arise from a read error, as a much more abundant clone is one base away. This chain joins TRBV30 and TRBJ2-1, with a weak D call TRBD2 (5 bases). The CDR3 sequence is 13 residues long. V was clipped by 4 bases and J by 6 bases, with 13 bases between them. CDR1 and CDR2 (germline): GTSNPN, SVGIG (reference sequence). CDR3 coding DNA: TGTGCCTGGATAGGAGTAGGAGGCAATGAGCAGTTCTTC. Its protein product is CAWIGVGGNEQFF.